Listed below are T cell receptor beta chains from one sample, sequenced in a study of blood T cell repertoires in COVID-19. The protocol was immunoSEQ multiplex PCR, while the TCRdb copy is restricted to in-frame clones and leaves out a portion. The table includes 200,000 to 250,000 clones, around 86% detected once. Sequencing was carried out using PBMCs or T cells enriched from blood (not recorded which). The receptors stem from a man between 25 and 39 years old in a cohort exposed to, infected with or recovered from COVID-19 (not recorded which). The CDR3 runs from the conserved cysteine through the conserved F or W. D genes are given only for firm matches. Only part of the rows carry a size: once, few, many, or a class if the clone is expanded.

v_call: TRBV10-2; clone_size: -; d_call: TRBD2; j_call: TRBJ2-5; cdr3_nt: TGCGCCAGCAGTGAGTCGTCTAGCGGGAGAGAGACCCAGTACTTC; cdr3_aa: CASSESSSGRETQYF
v_call: TRBV7-2; clone_size: -; d_call: TRBD1; j_call: TRBJ1-4; cdr3_nt: TGTGCCAGCAGCCACCCAGGACAGGGACGAAAACTGTTTTTT; cdr3_aa: CASSHPGQGRKLFF
v_call: TRBV6-5; clone_size: -; d_call: -; j_call: TRBJ1-1; cdr3_nt: TGTGCCAGCAGTACCACCCGGACTATTAATGAAGCTTTCTTT; cdr3_aa: CASSTTRTINEAFF
v_call: TRBV2; clone_size: -; d_call: TRBD2; j_call: TRBJ2-1; cdr3_nt: TGTGCCAGCAGTGGGTCGCTAGCGGGGGCCTACAATGAGCAGTTCTTC; cdr3_aa: CASSGSLAGAYNEQFF
v_call: TRBV9; clone_size: -; d_call: -; j_call: TRBJ2-6; cdr3_nt: TGTGCCAGCAGCGTAGCCCCGGCGGAGGGCTCTGGGGCCAACGTCCTGACTTTC; cdr3_aa: CASSVAPAEGSGANVLTF
v_call: TRBV5-4; clone_size: -; d_call: TRBD2; j_call: TRBJ2-1; cdr3_nt: TGTGCCAGCAGCTCCCCTATAGCGGGAGACAATGAGCAGTTCTTC; cdr3_aa: CASSSPIAGDNEQFF
v_call: TRBV7-9; clone_size: -; d_call: TRBD1; j_call: TRBJ2-7; cdr3_nt: TGTGCCAGCAGCTTAGCGACAGGGAAAGGTTACGAGCAGTACTTC; cdr3_aa: CASSLATGKGYEQYF
v_call: TRBV28; clone_size: -; d_call: TRBD2; j_call: TRBJ2-1; cdr3_nt: TGTGCCAGCAGTTTGGGGCTAGCGGGGAACAATGAGCAGTTCTTC; cdr3_aa: CASSLGLAGNNEQFF
v_call: TRBV4-1; clone_size: -; d_call: -; j_call: TRBJ1-4; cdr3_nt: TGCGCCAGCAGCCAAGATTCAGGGGTGAATGAAAAACTGTTTTTT; cdr3_aa: CASSQDSGVNEKLFF
v_call: TRBV3-1/TRBV3-2; clone_size: -; d_call: -; j_call: TRBJ2-1; cdr3_nt: TGTGCCAGCAGCCAAGTGCGAGCCGGCAATGAGCAGTTCTTC; cdr3_aa: CASSQVRAGNEQFF
v_call: TRBV2; clone_size: -; d_call: TRBD2; j_call: TRBJ2-7; cdr3_nt: TGTGCCAGCAGTCGCAGGACTAGCGGGAGCTCCTACGAGCAGTACTTC; cdr3_aa: CASSRRTSGSSYEQYF
v_call: TRBV11-2; clone_size: -; d_call: TRBD2; j_call: TRBJ2-2; cdr3_nt: TGTGCCAGCAGCCTAACCCTGCGGGCTAGCGGAAACACCGGGGAGCTGTTTTTT; cdr3_aa: CASSLTLRASGNTGELFF
v_call: TRBV5-1; clone_size: -; d_call: -; j_call: TRBJ2-5; cdr3_nt: TGCGCCAGCAGCTTGGCCGGGGGAGAGACCCAGTACTTC; cdr3_aa: CASSLAGGETQYF
v_call: TRBV9; clone_size: once; d_call: TRBD1; j_call: TRBJ1-2; cdr3_nt: TGTGCCAGCAGCGGTCCCGGGACAGGGGGCTATGGCTACACCTTC; cdr3_aa: CASSGPGTGGYGYTF
v_call: TRBV15; clone_size: -; d_call: TRBD1; j_call: TRBJ1-1; cdr3_nt: TGTGCCACCAGCGGGGTCGAGACAGGGGTCTGGGCTGAAGCTTTCTTT; cdr3_aa: CATSGVETGVWAEAFF
v_call: TRBV11-2; clone_size: -; d_call: TRBD2; j_call: TRBJ2-7; cdr3_nt: TGTGCCAGCACCTGGACTAGAACTTACGAGCAGTACTTC; cdr3_aa: CASTWTRTYEQYF
v_call: TRBV3-1/TRBV3-2; clone_size: -; d_call: -; j_call: TRBJ1-1; cdr3_nt: TGTGCCAGCAGCGGCACGGGGGGGTACACTGAAGCTTTCTTT; cdr3_aa: CASSGTGGYTEAFF